This TCR beta chain was recorded in a study of T cell responses to AZD1222 COVID-19 vaccine. Only in-frame clones appear in the TCRdb table, and some are missing; sequencing was by immunoSEQ multiplex PCR. The data contain some 170,000 clones, roughly nine tenths of them singletons. The germline V and J ends were trimmed by 4 bases and 2 bases, with 14 bases remaining between them. The CDR3 contains 15 residues. CDR1 is LGHDT, CDR2 YNNKEL, per germline (reference sequence). Study observations and caveats: Among the donors, most were white British and more were female, and clonal diversity was possibly underestimated.

As for this clone: Its antigen remains unknown.

The sample was peripheral blood, taken on day 0 of AZD1222 vaccination. The gene calls are TRBV3-1 (or the pseudogene TRBV3-2) and TRBJ1-1, with a weak D call TRBD1 (6 bases). The origin of this receptor is an adult in good health. The CDR3 sequence: CASSLLGQINTEAFF. The DNA for the CDR3 is TGTGCCAGCAGCCTTCTAGGACAGATCAACACTGAAGCTTTCTTT.